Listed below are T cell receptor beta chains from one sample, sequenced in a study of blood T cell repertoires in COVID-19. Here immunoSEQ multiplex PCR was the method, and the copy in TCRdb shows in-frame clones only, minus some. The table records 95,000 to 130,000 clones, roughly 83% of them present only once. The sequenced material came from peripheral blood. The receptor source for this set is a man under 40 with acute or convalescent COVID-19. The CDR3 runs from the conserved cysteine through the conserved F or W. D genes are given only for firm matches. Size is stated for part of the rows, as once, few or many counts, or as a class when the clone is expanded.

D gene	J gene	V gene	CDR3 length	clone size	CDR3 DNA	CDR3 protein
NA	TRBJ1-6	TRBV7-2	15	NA	TGTGCCAGCAGCAAGAAGACACCCTATAATTCACCCCTCCACTTT	CASSKKTPYNSPLHF
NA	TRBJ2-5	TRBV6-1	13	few	TGTGCCAGCAGTGATCAGGCGGGAGAGACCCAGTACTTC	CASSDQAGETQYF
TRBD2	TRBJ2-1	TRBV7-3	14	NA	TGTGCCAGCAGCTTAAATGCGGGGGGACCAGAGCAGTTCTTC	CASSLNAGGPEQFF
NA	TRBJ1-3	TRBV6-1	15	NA	TGTGCCAGCAGTGAAAGGGAGACTTATGGAAACACCATATATTTT	CASSERETYGNTIYF
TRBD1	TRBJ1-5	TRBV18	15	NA	TGTGCCAGCTCACCCGAACAGGGGGCCCATCAGCCCCAGCATTTT	CASSPEQGAHQPQHF
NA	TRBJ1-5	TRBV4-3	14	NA	TGCGCCAGCAGCCAACACACGGGAAATCAGCCCCAGCATTTT	CASSQHTGNQPQHF
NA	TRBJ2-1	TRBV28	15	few	TGTGCCCCCATTCTTGTCAGGGTGGCCTTCAATGAGCAGTTCTTC	CAPILVRVAFNEQFF
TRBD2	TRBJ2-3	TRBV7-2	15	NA	TGTGCCAGCAGCTTTCTAGCGGGGGGGGTAGATACGCAGTATTTT	CASSFLAGGVDTQYF
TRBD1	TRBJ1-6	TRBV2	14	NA	TGTGCCGGACGGCCCGGGACAGCGAATTCACCCCTCCACTTT	CAGRPGTANSPLHF
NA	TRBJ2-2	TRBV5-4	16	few	TGTGCCAGCAGCTTGGCGGGGGGCTGGACATCCGGGGAGCTGTTTTTT	CASSLAGGWTSGELFF
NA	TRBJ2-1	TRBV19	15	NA	TGTGCCTCCGGATTTCGAGGGCTCTCCTACAATGAGCAGTTCTTC	CASGFRGLSYNEQFF
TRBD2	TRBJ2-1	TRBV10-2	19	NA	TGCGCCAGCAGTAAGTATGCGGGAGGGAGACAAACCCTCTACAATGAGCAGTTCTTC	CASSKYAGGRQTLYNEQFF
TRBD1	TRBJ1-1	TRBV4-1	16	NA	TGCGCCAGCAGCTGGAAGACAGGGGAAAGTAACACTGAAGCTTTCTTT	CASSWKTGESNTEAFF
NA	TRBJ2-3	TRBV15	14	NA	TGTGCCACCGGGCAGAGGACAATCGCAGATACGCAGTATTTT	CATGQRTIADTQYF
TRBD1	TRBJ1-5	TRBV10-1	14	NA	TGCGCCAGCAGTGAGAGGGGGCCCGATCAGCCCCAGCATTTT	CASSERGPDQPQHF
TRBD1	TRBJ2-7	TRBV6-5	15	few	TGTGCCAGCAGTTACCGGGGACAGGGCATCTACGAGCAGTACTTC	CASSYRGQGIYEQYF